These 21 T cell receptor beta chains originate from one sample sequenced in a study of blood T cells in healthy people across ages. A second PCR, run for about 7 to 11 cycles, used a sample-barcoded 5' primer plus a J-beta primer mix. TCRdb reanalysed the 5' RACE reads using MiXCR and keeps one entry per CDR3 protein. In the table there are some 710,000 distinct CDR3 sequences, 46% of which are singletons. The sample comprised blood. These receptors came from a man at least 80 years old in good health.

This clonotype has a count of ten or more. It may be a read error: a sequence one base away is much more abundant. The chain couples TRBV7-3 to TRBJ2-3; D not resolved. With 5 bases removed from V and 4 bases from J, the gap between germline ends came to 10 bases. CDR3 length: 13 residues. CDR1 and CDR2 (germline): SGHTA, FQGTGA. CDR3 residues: CASSVFAADTQYF. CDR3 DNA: TGTGCCAGCAGCGTATTTGCGGCAGATACGCAGTATTTT.

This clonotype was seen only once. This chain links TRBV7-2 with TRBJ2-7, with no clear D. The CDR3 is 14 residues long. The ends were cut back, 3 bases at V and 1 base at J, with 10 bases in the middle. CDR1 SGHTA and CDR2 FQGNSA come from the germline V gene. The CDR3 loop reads CASSLDVTSYEQYF. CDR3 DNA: TGTGCCAGCAGCTTGGACGTGACGTCCTACGAGCAGTACTTC.

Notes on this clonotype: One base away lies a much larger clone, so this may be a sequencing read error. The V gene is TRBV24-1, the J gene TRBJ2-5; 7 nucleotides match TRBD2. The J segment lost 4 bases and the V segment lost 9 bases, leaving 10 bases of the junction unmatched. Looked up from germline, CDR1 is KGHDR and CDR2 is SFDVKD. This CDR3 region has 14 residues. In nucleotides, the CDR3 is TGTGCCACCCAACCTTGGGGGGGGTTAGAGACCCAGTACTTC. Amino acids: CATQPWGGLETQYF.

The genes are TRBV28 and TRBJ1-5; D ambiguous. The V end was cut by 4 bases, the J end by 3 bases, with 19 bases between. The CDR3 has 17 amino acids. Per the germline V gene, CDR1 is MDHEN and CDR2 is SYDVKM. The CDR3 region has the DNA TGTGCCAGCAGTTCCCCGGGAGAAACGGGGAACAATCAGCCCCAGCATTTT. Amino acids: CASSSPGETGNNQPQHF.

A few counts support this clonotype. The chain's CDR3 is CSVEDGIYEQYF. The CDR3 DNA reads as TGCAGCGTTGAAGATGGAATCTACGAGCAGTACTTC. The chain recombines TRBV29-1 with TRBJ2-7; D is unclear. Germline V CDR1 and CDR2: SQVTM, ANQGSEA. The germline V and J ends were trimmed by 0 bases and 3 bases, with 6 bases remaining between them. The CDR3 length is 12 residues.

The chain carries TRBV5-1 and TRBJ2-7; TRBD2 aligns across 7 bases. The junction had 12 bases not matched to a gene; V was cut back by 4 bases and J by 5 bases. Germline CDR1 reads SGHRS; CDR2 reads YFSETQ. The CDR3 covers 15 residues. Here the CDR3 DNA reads TGCGCCAGCAGCGCCGACGGGAGGACCGCCCACGAGCAGTACTTC. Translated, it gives CASSADGRTAHEQYF.

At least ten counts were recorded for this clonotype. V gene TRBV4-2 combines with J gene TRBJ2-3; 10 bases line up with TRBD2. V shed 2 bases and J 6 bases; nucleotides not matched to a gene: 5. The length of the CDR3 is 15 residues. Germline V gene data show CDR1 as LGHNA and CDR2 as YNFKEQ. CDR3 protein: CASSQWTSGRDTQYF. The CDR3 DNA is TGTGCCAGCAGCCAATGGACTAGCGGAAGGGATACGCAGTATTTT.

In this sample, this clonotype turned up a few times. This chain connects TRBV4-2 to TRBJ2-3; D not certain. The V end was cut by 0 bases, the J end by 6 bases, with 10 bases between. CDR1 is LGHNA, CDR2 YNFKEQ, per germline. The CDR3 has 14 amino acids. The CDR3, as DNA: TGTGCCAGCAGCCAAGATGGTAGGTGGGATACGCAGTATTTT. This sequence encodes CASSQDGRWDTQYF.

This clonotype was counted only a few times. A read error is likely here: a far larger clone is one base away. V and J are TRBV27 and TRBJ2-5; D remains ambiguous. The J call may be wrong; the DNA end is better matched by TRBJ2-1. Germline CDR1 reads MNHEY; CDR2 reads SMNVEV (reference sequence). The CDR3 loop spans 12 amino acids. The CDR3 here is CASSLNQETQFF. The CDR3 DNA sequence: TGTGCCAGCAGTTTAAACCAAGAGACCCAGTTCTTC.

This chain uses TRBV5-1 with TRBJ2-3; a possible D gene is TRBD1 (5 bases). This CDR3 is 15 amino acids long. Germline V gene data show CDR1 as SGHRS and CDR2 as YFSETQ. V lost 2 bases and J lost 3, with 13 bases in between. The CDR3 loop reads CASSFAQGGTDTQYF. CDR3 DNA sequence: TGCGCCAGCAGCTTTGCCCAGGGTGGAACAGATACGCAGTATTTT.

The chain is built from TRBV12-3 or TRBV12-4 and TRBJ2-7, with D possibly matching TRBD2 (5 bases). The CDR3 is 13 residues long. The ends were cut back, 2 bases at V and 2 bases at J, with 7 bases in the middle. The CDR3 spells CASSLPTTYEQYF. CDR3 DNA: TGTGCCAGCAGTTTACCGACTACCTACGAGCAGTACTTC.

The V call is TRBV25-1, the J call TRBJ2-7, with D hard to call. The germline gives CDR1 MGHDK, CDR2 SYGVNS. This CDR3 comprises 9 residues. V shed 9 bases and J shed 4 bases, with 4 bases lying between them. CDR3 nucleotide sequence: TGTGCCAGTCCGTACGAGCAGTACTTC. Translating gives CASPYEQYF.

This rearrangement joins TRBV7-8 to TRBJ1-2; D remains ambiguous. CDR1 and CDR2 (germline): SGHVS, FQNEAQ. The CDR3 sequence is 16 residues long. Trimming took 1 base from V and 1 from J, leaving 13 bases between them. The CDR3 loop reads CASSLVPGTINYGYTF. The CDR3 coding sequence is TGTGCCAGCAGCTTAGTTCCCGGAACCATTAACTATGGCTACACCTTC. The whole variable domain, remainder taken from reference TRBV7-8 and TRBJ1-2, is GAGVSQSPRYKVAKRGQDVALRCDPISGHVSLFWYQQALGQGPEFLTYFQNEAQLDKSGLPSDRFFAERPEGSVSTLKIQRTQQEDSAVYLCASSLVPGTINYGYTFGSGTRLTVV.

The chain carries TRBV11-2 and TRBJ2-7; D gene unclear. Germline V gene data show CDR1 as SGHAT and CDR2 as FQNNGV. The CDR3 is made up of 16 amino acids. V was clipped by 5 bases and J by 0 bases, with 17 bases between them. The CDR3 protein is CASSELSSFTSYEQYF. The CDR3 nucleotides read TGTGCCAGCAGCGAACTGAGTAGCTTCACCTCCTACGAGCAGTACTTC.

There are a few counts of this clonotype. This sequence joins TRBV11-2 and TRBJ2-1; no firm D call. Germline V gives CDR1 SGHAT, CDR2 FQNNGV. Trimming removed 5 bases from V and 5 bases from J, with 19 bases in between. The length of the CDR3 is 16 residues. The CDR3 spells CASSPRTDSENNEQFF. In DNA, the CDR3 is TGTGCCAGCAGCCCTAGGACGGATTCGGAGAACAATGAGCAGTTCTTC. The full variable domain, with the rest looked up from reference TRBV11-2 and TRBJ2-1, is EAGVAQSPRYKIIEKRQSVAFWCNPISGHATLYWYQQILGQGPKLLIQFQNNGVVDDSQLPKDRFSAERLKGVDSTLKIQPAKLEDSAVYLCASSPRTDSENNEQFFGPGTRLTVL.

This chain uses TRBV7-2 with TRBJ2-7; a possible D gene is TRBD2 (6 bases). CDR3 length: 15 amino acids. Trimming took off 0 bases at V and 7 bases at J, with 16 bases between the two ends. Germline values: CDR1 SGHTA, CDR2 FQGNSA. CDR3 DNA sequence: TGTGCCAGCAGCTTAGCCGGGAGAGGATACAATGAGCAGTACTTC. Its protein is CASSLAGRGYNEQYF. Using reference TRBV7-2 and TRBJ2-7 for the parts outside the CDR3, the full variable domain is GAGVSQSPSNKVTEKGKDVELRCDPISGHTALYWYRQSLGQGLEFLIYFQGNSAPDKSGLPSDRFSAERTGGSVSTLTIQRTQQEDSAVYLCASSLAGRGYNEQYFGPGTRLTVT.

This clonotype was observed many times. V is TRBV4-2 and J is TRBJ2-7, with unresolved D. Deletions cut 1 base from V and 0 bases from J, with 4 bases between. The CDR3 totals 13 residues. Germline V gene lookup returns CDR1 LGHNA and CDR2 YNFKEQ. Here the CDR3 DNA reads TGTGCCAGCAGCCAAGCGCGCTCCTACGAGCAGTACTTC. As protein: CASSQARSYEQYF.

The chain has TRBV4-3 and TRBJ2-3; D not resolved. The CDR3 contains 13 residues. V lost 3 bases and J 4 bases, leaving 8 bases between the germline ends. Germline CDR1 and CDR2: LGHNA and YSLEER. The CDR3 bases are TGCGCCAGCAGCCAGCGTTGGGCAGATACGCAGTATTTT. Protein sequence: CASSQRWADTQYF.

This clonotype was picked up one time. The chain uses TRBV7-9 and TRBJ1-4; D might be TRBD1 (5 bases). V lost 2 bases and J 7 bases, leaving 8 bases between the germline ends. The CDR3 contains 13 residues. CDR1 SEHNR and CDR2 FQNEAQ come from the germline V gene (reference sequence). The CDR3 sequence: CASSLLQVEKLFF. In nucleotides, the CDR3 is TGTGCCAGCAGCTTATTACAGGTTGAAAAACTGTTTTTT.

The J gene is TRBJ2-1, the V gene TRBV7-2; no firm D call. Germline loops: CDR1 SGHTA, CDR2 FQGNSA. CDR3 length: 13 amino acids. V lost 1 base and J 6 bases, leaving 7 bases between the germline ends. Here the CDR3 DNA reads TGTGCCAGCAGCTTAGTAATTGCCAATGAGCAGTTCTTC. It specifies CASSLVIANEQFF.

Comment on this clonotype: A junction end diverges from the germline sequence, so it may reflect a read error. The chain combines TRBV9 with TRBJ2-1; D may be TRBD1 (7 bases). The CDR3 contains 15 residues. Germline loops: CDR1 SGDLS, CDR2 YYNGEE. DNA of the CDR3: TGTGCCAACAGCGTACAGGGGAGGTCCTACAATGAGCAGTTCTTC. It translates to CANSVQGRSYNEQFF.